This T cell receptor (beta chain) was captured by sequencing in a study of shared T cell receptors in the human thymus. The CDR3 spans 16 residues. V was pared by 6 bases and J by 3 bases, with 20 bases between. The germline V gene encodes CDR1 MGHDK and CDR2 SYGVNS. Measured with immunoSEQ multiplex PCR; TCRdb has only the in-frame clones, and not every one. Found here are 500,000 to 750,000 clones, around 89% of them singletons; the top ten hold around 0.0099%. A further study also used this sample, focusing on human thymus T cells.

The genes are TRBV25-1 and TRBJ1-2; D unresolved. Sequenced: thymocytes. The clonotype comes from a boy younger than two with a congenital heart defect. The DNA of the CDR3 is TGTGCCAGCAGCAAGCGAATATCCACCGGGGACTATGGCTACACCTTC. This gives the protein CASSKRISTGDYGYTF.